The 21 T cell receptor beta chains below were found in one sample sequenced in a study of blood T cells in healthy people across ages. Alongside a J-beta primer mix, a sample-barcoded 5' primer served in a second PCR lasting roughly 7 to 11 cycles. TCRdb reprocessed the 5' RACE reads via MiXCR and lists one record per CDR3 protein. The sample shows 550,000 to 700,000 distinct CDR3 sequences, 25% to 30% of them seen only once. Sequences were obtained from blood. The origin of the receptors is a woman in her 70s in good health.

This clonotype was picked up many times. The genes are TRBV7-8 and TRBJ2-5; 7 bases match TRBD2. V shed 4 bases and J 2 bases; nucleotides not matched to a gene: 7. This CDR3 contains 15 residues. The germline CDR1 and CDR2 sequences are SGHVS and FQNEAQ. CDR3 nucleotide sequence: TGTGCCAGCAGCTCCCGGCTAGCGGCGCAAGAGACCCAGTACTTC. Its translation: CASSSRLAAQETQYF.

This chain uses TRBV7-2 with TRBJ2-7; TRBD2 matches at 9 bases. The germline gives CDR1 SGHTA, CDR2 FQGNSA. The CDR3 contains 15 residues. V gave up 0 bases and J gave up 2 bases; unmatched junction bases: 2. The CDR3 protein is CASSLAAGGTYEQYF. DNA of the CDR3: TGTGCCAGCAGCTTAGCGGCGGGGGGGACCTACGAGCAGTACTTC.

The J gene is TRBJ2-5, the V gene TRBV4-3; D unresolved. The J call is in doubt because the DNA end fits TRBJ2-7 better. The CDR3 consists of 14 residues. CDR1 is LGHNA and CDR2 is YSLEER in the germline V gene. This CDR3 reads CASSQDRFSYEQYF. Here the CDR3 DNA reads TGCGCCAGCAGCCAAGACCGGTTCTCCTACGAGCAGTACTTC.

The V and J genes are TRBV11-2 and TRBJ2-4; D unclear. The CDR3 is made up of 15 amino acids. V was clipped by 5 bases and J by 0 bases, with 11 bases between them. Germline assignment: CDR1 SGHAT and CDR2 FQNNGV. Written as DNA, the CDR3 is TGTGCCAGCAGCCCGTACCCTCTAGCCAAAAACATTCAGTACTTC. Translating gives CASSPYPLAKNIQYF.

To note about this clonotype: Mismatch with germline at one junction end may stem from a read error. The chain is built from TRBV20-1 and TRBJ2-5; D perhaps matches TRBD2 (7 bases). Germline V CDR1 and CDR2: DFQATT, SNEGSKA (reference sequence). This CDR3 comprises 14 residues. This CDR3 reads CSAMSRRGQETRYF. The CDR3 coding sequence is TGCAGTGCTATGTCCCGGCGGGGGCAAGAGACCCGGTACTTC.

The chain links TRBV20-1 to TRBJ2-5; TRBD2 matches at 9 bases. The last part of the DNA fits TRBJ2-1 better; the J call may be wrong. There are 13 residues in the CDR3. The V gene's germline CDR1 is DFQATT and CDR2 SNEGSKA (reference sequence). For the CDR3, the DNA is TGCAGTGCTTCGCTAGCGGGGAAGGGTGAGCAGTTCTTC. It codes for CSASLAGKGEQFF.

This clonotype was observed at least ten times. The chain couples TRBV7-2 to TRBJ2-3; 13 nucleotides agree with TRBD2. Trimming at V came to 1 base and at J to 4 bases, leaving 2 bases not matched to a gene. This CDR3 has 16 residues. The germline V gene encodes CDR1 SGHTA and CDR2 FQGNSA. The CDR3: CASSLGLAGGSDTQYF. For the CDR3, the DNA is TGTGCCAGCAGCTTAGGACTAGCGGGGGGATCAGATACGCAGTATTTT.

This clonotype was observed a few times. The rearrangement links TRBV9 to TRBJ2-1, with 12 bases identical to TRBD1. Germline CDR1 SGDLS, CDR2 YYNGEE. The CDR3 has 16 amino acids. V was pared by 0 bases and J by 7 bases, with 5 bases of the junction left unmatched. CDR3 region: CASSVARDRGLNEQFF. The CDR3 DNA sequence: TGTGCCAGCAGCGTAGCTAGGGACAGGGGGCTAAATGAGCAGTTCTTC.

The chain combines TRBV9 with TRBJ2-1; 7 bases line up with TRBD2. The germline gives CDR1 SGDLS, CDR2 YYNGEE. CDR3 size: 15 residues. Unmatched junction bases numbered 9, after V lost 4 bases and J lost 5 bases. The CDR3 nucleotides read TGTGCCAGCAGCCCCCGGGACTACCCTGACAATGAGCAGTTCTTC. Translating it yields CASSPRDYPDNEQFF. Full variable domain (remainder filled in from reference TRBV9 and TRBJ2-1): DSGVTQTPKHLITATGQRVTLRCSPRSGDLSVYWYQQSLDQGLQFLIQYYNGEERAKGNILERFSAQQFPDLHSELNLSSLELGDSALYFCASSPRDYPDNEQFFGPGTRLTVL.

The genes are TRBV28 and TRBJ2-1; D ambiguous. The J call is uncertain, as TRBJ2-7 better fits the DNA end. CDR3 length equals 11 residues. The germline V gene encodes CDR1 MDHEN and CDR2 SYDVKM. CDR3 nucleotides: TGTGCCAGCAGGGGAATGTACGAGCAGTACGTC. As protein: CASRGMYEQYV.

The chain is built from TRBV7-2 and TRBJ2-3, with 7 bases aligning to TRBD1. This CDR3 has 17 amino acids. Germline CDR1 and CDR2: SGHTA and FQGNSA. Germline trimming cut 0 bases from V and 0 bases from J; bases unmatched to any gene: 6. The CDR3 coding sequence is TGTGCCAGCAGCTTAGCGAGCCGCAGGGGGAGCACAGATACGCAGTATTTT. It is translated as CASSLASRRGSTDTQYF.

CDR3 DNA sequence: TGCAGTGCTAGAGTCATGGGGAACTATGGCTACACCTTC. Translated, it gives CSARVMGNYGYTF. The rearrangement links TRBV20-1 to TRBJ1-2; D gene unclear. Germline CDR1 is DFQATT and CDR2 is SNEGSKA (reference sequence). This CDR3 contains 13 residues. Trimming pared 1 base from V and 2 bases from J, leaving 8 bases between.

V usage is TRBV6-2 or TRBV6-3 and J usage is TRBJ1-2; D might be TRBD1 (6 bases). Trimming took 0 bases from V and 8 from J, leaving 13 bases between them. Germline loops: CDR1 MNHEY, CDR2 SVGEGT. The CDR3 sequence is 14 residues long. The CDR3 spells CASSYSGAGRGYTF. CDR3 DNA sequence: TGTGCCAGCAGTTACTCGGGGGCAGGGAGAGGCTACACCTTC.

The CDR3 coding sequence is TGTGCCAGCAGCCCGAGTGGGGGGTTCGAGCAGTACTTC. Protein: CASSPSGGFEQYF. J is TRBJ2-7 and V is TRBV7-9, with D perhaps TRBD2 (6 bases). Trimming took 5 bases from V and 6 from J, leaving 14 bases between them. The CDR3 covers 13 residues. Germline V gene data show CDR1 as SEHNR and CDR2 as FQNEAQ (reference sequence).

This clonotype was detected many times. Relative to the germline gene, one junction end is altered; a read error may explain this. This sequence joins TRBV7-7 and TRBJ1-1, with D unresolved. The germline V gene encodes CDR1 SSHAT and CDR2 FNYEAQ (reference sequence). There are 13 residues in the CDR3. The CDR3 nucleotides read TGTGCTAGCAGCTCCTCAACGAACACTGAAGCTTTCTTT. This sequence encodes CASSSSTNTEAFF.

The V and J genes are TRBV4-1 and TRBJ1-5; 7 bases fit TRBD1. The V and J ends lost 4 bases and 1 base, in that order; junction bases with no gene match: 7. The CDR3 runs 16 residues. CDR1 is MGHRA, CDR2 YSYEKL, per germline. The CDR3 is CASSPWEGASNQPQHF. CDR3 DNA: TGCGCCAGCAGCCCCTGGGAGGGGGCAAGCAATCAGCCCCAGCATTTT.

V and J are TRBV10-3 and TRBJ2-7; a weak D match, TRBD1 (5 bases). CDR3 length: 13 residues. From germline, CDR1 is ENHRY and CDR2 SYGVKD. V shed 9 bases and J shed 7 bases, with 19 bases lying between them. Written as DNA, the CDR3 is TGTGCCATATCTACAGGACCCCGAGGTGAGCAGTACTTC. Its protein is CAISTGPRGEQYF.

The rearrangement links TRBV5-1 to TRBJ2-4; D is possibly TRBD2 (5 bases). Deletions cut 0 bases from V and 0 bases from J, with 10 bases between. Germline loops: CDR1 SGHRS, CDR2 YFSETQ. The CDR3 contains 16 residues. CDR3 DNA: TGCGCCAGCAGCTTGGATCCAGGACTAGCCAAAAACATTCAGTACTTC. Translation gives CASSLDPGLAKNIQYF. The full variable domain, completed using reference TRBV5-1 and TRBJ2-4, is KAGVTQTPRYLIKTRGQQVTLSCSPISGHRSVSWYQQTPGQGLQFLFEYFSETQRNKGNFPGRFSGRQFSNSRSEMNVSTLELGDSALYLCASSLDPGLAKNIQYFGAGTRLSVL.

This CDR3 reads CSVVQSWGYGYTF. The CDR3 DNA sequence: TGCAGCGTTGTACAGTCCTGGGGCTATGGCTACACCTTC. The V call is TRBV29-1, the J call TRBJ1-2; no definite D call. Germline CDR1 SQVTM, CDR2 ANQGSEA. There are 13 residues in the CDR3. V was cut by 4 bases and J by 4 bases, with 13 bases left in between.

The rearrangement uses TRBV7-9 and TRBJ2-7; D unresolved. Per the germline V gene, CDR1 is SEHNR and CDR2 is FQNEAQ (reference sequence). V lost 1 base and J lost 1, with 2 bases in between. The CDR3 length is 12 residues. CDR3 sequence reads: CASSLVSYEQYV. CDR3 nucleotides: TGTGCCAGCAGCTTAGTATCCTACGAGCAGTACGTC.

This chain links TRBV6-2 or TRBV6-3 with TRBJ2-6, with D possibly being TRBD1 or TRBD2 (5 bases each). The CDR3 runs to 16 residues. Germline V CDR1 and CDR2: MNHEY, SVGEGT. The ends were cut back, 0 bases at V and 2 bases at J, with 8 bases in the middle. CDR3 amino acids: CASSYSWGTGANVLTF. For the CDR3, the DNA is TGTGCCAGCAGTTACTCTTGGGGGACTGGGGCCAACGTCCTGACTTTC.